The 9 T cell receptor beta chains listed next were all sequenced from one sample in a study of blood T cell repertoires in COVID-19. Method: immunoSEQ multiplex PCR; TCRdb's copy keeps in-frame clones and lacks some. The sample records roughly 250,000 clones, 75% to 95% being singletons. Specimen: PBMCs or T cells enriched from blood (not recorded which). The origin of the receptors is a woman in her late teens or twenties who had recovered from COVID-19.

The rearrangement joins TRBV18 to TRBJ1-1; perhaps TRBD1 as D (5 bases). The germline CDR1 and CDR2 sequences are KGHSH and LQKENI. The CDR3 covers 17 residues. V lost 0 bases to trimming and J lost 2 bases, with 16 bases between them. The CDR3 protein is CASSPPVYKTENTEAFF. The CDR3 DNA reads as TGTGCCAGCTCACCACCGGTTTACAAGACAGAAAACACTGAAGCTTTCTTT.

The rearrangement joins TRBV18 to TRBJ2-3; 8 bases are shared with TRBD2. Trimming removed 5 bases from V and 0 bases from J; junction bases left unmatched: 1. The CDR3 runs to 14 residues. Germline V gene sequence: CDR1 KGHSH, CDR2 LQKENI. The CDR3 DNA follows: TGTGCCAGCTCATCGGGGGGGAGCACAGATACGCAGTATTTT. Its protein product is CASSSGGSTDTQYF.

The CDR3 DNA sequence: TGTGCCACCTCGACCGGGACAGGGTACAATGAGCAGTTCTTC. Its translation is CATSTGTGYNEQFF. The chain combines TRBV24-1 with TRBJ2-1; the match to TRBD1 covers 9 bases. The CDR3 has 14 amino acids. Germline trimming cut 9 bases from V and 4 bases from J; bases unmatched to any gene: 6. Per germline, CDR1 KGHDR and CDR2 SFDVKD.

This chain uses TRBV9 with TRBJ1-3, with 7 bases lining up with TRBD1. Germline V gene sequence: CDR1 SGDLS, CDR2 YYNGEE. The CDR3 runs to 13 residues. V lost 4 bases and J lost 4; bases outside the gene matches: 2. The CDR3 here is CASSPGQGNTIYF. The CDR3, as DNA: TGTGCCAGCAGCCCGGGACAGGGAAACACCATATATTTT.

The chain uses TRBV7-3 and TRBJ2-1; 9 nucleotides line up with TRBD2. The ends lost 5 bases at V and 4 bases at J; junction bases unmatched: 9. CDR3 size: 16 residues. The germline gives CDR1 SGHTA, CDR2 FQGTGA. The CDR3 nucleotides are TGTGCCAGCAGCACTTCCGGGACTAGCCTTTACAATGAGCAGTTCTTC. Amino acid sequence: CASSTSGTSLYNEQFF.

This sequence joins TRBV4-1 and TRBJ1-2; D ambiguous. The germline gives CDR1 MGHRA, CDR2 YSYEKL. The CDR3 extends over 16 amino acids. Trimming cost V 2 bases and J 5 bases, with 18 bases left between them. The CDR3 protein is CASSQPMRGRWYGYTF. The CDR3 region has the DNA TGCGCCAGCAGCCAACCTATGAGAGGGAGGTGGTATGGCTACACCTTC.

The sample holds a few counts of this clone. This sequence joins TRBV5-4 and TRBJ1-1; the D gene is possibly TRBD1 (6 bases). V lost 0 bases and J 5 bases, leaving 11 bases between the germline ends. This CDR3 region has 14 residues. The germline CDR1 and CDR2 sequences are SGHNT and YYREEE (reference sequence). The CDR3 DNA reads as TGTGCCAGCAGCTTGGGAAGGGGGGGAACTGAAGCTTTCTTT. It codes for CASSLGRGGTEAFF.

The chain couples TRBV27 to TRBJ1-2, with no clear D. The CDR3 is 13 amino acids. Trimming took 3 bases from V and 8 from J, leaving 13 bases between them. Germline lookup yields CDR1 MNHEY and CDR2 SMNVEV (reference sequence). The CDR3: CASSFRRAGGYTF. The CDR3, as DNA: TGTGCCAGCAGTTTCCGGAGGGCAGGCGGCTACACCTTC.

The CDR3 nucleotides are TGTGCCAGCAGCCAAGGACTAGGTTTTTTCAATGAGCAGTTCTTC. The encoded protein is CASSQGLGFFNEQFF. The chain recombines TRBV3-1 (or the pseudogene TRBV3-2) with TRBJ2-1; D is perhaps TRBD2 (6 bases). This CDR3 comprises 15 residues. The V and J ends lost 1 base and 6 bases respectively, with 13 bases between them. Germline values: CDR1 LGHDT, CDR2 YNNKEL (reference sequence).